Listed here are 4 T cell receptor beta chains from one sample, sequenced in a study of T cell repertoires in cytomegalovirus infection (dated by TCRdb to the late 2010s). TCRdb shows the sequencer as Illumina HiSeq 1500. TCRdb took the public reads, trimmed them with fastp at Q25, ran MiXCR for clone calling and kept in-frame beta chains. When rows share a CDR3 protein, they turn into one entry using the most common DNA and genes. This sample comprises about 260,000 distinct CDR3 sequences, approximately 15% of them detected only once. Of the sample, roughly 8.9% is held by the ten largest clones. The sample taken for sequencing was PBMCs. Receptors were obtained from a human donor in good health (CMV status not recorded). Some clones in this sample may be carry-over from other donors' samples.

This clonotype was counted a few times. The CDR3 is CASSSRTHRGKLFF. As DNA, the CDR3 is TGTGCCAGCAGCTCACGGACCCACCGAGGAAAACTGTTTTTT. The chain joins TRBV7-9 to TRBJ1-4; no definite D call. Trimming removed 4 bases at V and 10 bases at J, with 16 bases between. Germline values: CDR1 SEHNR, CDR2 FQNEAQ (reference sequence). CDR3 size: 14 residues.

The table lists this clonotype with a few counts. J is TRBJ1-2 and V is TRBV19; the D gene is possibly TRBD1 (5 bases). Germline V gene lookup returns CDR1 LNHDA and CDR2 SQIVND (reference sequence). V was shortened by 5 bases and J by 6 bases, with 19 bases between the two germline ends. The CDR3 covers 15 residues. The DNA for the CDR3 is TGTGCCAGTAGTCTTAGGGCGGGACCTTGGAATGGCTACACCTTC. This codes for CASSLRAGPWNGYTF.

The table lists this clonotype with many counts. This chain links TRBV4-3 with TRBJ2-7; 9 bases map to TRBD1. V lost 0 bases and J lost 3; bases outside the gene matches: 9. CDR3 length equals 17 residues. Looked up from germline, CDR1 is LGHNA and CDR2 is YSLEER. This CDR3 reads CASSQDRGGTGFYEQYF. The CDR3, as DNA: TGCGCCAGCAGCCAAGATCGGGGAGGGACAGGGTTCTACGAGCAGTACTTC.

This clonotype was recorded a few times. CDR3 coding DNA: TGTGCCAGCTCACCAATGTCTAGCGGGACCTCCTACGAGCAGTACTTC. It specifies CASSPMSSGTSYEQYF. The rearrangement links TRBV18 to TRBJ2-7; 9 bases are shared with TRBD2. The trim removed 2 bases at V and 0 bases at J, leaving 5 bases unmatched. Germline V gives CDR1 KGHSH, CDR2 LQKENI. The length of the CDR3 is 16 residues.